The rows below give T cell receptor beta chains drawn from one sample of a study of CD4 T cells in relation to SARS-CoV-2 and coronaviruses. Which antigens these TCRs recognize remains unknown. Assay: immunoSEQ multiplex PCR; the TCRdb copy retains only in-frame clones and omits some. The sample carries 20,000 to 25,000 clones, 76% recorded once. Material for sequencing was CD4+ T cells from PBMCs, cultured in vitro. These receptors came from a human donor in good health. Each CDR3 is given with its conserved first and last residue. D genes are given only for firm matches. Clone size is shown for a subset of rows, as once, few, many or a class of expanded clone.

TRBJ2-1	NA	TRBV4-2	NA	CASSQDRGGLVDEQFF	TGTGCCAGCAGCCAAGATAGGGGCGGCCTAGTCGATGAGCAGTTCTTC
TRBJ2-1	NA	TRBV6-5	NA	CACKFTGMYNEQFF	TGTGCCTGCAAGTTTACCGGGATGTACAATGAGCAGTTCTTC
TRBJ1-1	NA	TRBV2	once	CASRGWTEAFF	TGTGCCAGCAGGGGTTGGACTGAAGCTTTCTTT
TRBJ2-3	TRBD2	TRBV7-8	NA	CASSEGLEDTQYF	TGTGCCAGCAGCGAAGGACTAGAGGATACGCAGTATTTT
TRBJ1-1	TRBD1	TRBV3-1/TRBV3-2	NA	CASSQIQGSTEAFF	TGTGCCAGCAGCCAAATACAGGGGTCCACTGAAGCTTTCTTT
TRBJ1-5	NA	TRBV4-1	few	CASSQDKAESNQPQHF	TGCGCCAGCAGCCAAGATAAGGCAGAAAGCAATCAGCCCCAGCATTTT
TRBJ2-1	NA	TRBV29-1	NA	CSVDGTVRVDEQFF	TGCAGCGTTGATGGGACGGTGAGGGTCGATGAGCAGTTCTTC
TRBJ1-1	NA	TRBV29-1	NA	CSVDRGTEAFF	TGCAGCGTTGACAGGGGCACTGAAGCTTTCTTT
TRBJ2-1	NA	TRBV9	NA	CASKFPTFNEQFF	TGTGCCAGCAAATTCCCCACGTTCAATGAGCAGTTCTTC
TRBJ2-7	TRBD2	TRBV6-6	NA	CASSHRYVTGGRTYEQYF	TGTGCCAGCAGTCACAGGTACGTTACGGGAGGCCGAACCTACGAGCAGTACTTC